Each of the 16 T cell receptor beta chains below was sequenced from the same sample in a study of T cells after yellow fever vaccination. A single record per CDR3 protein comes from TCRdb applying MiXCR to the 5' RACE reads. The sample lists 500,000 to 650,000 distinct CDR3 sequences; approximately 16% were seen once. The sample in question was PBMCs, obtained around 5 days after the first yellow fever vaccination. All receptors derive from a man younger than 35 who received the YFV17D yellow fever vaccine.

J is TRBJ1-3 and V is TRBV20-1; D not resolved. CDR1 is DFQATT, CDR2 SNEGSKA, per germline (reference sequence). V was shortened by 0 bases and J by 2 bases, with 11 bases between the two germline ends. There are 15 residues in the CDR3. CDR3 sequence reads: CSARDPRTTGNTIYF. CDR3 coding DNA: TGCAGTGCTAGAGATCCTAGAACTACTGGAAACACCATATATTTT.

This clonotype was recorded a few times. V and J are TRBV7-2 and TRBJ2-7, with TRBD2 matching 7 bases. This CDR3 region has 16 residues. Trimming took 5 bases from V and 3 from J; bases not matched to a gene: 13. Germline V CDR1 and CDR2: SGHTA, FQGNSA. The CDR3 loop reads CASSPTGGFANYEQYF. CDR3 in DNA: TGTGCCAGCAGCCCTACCGGGGGGTTCGCGAACTACGAGCAGTACTTC.

V and J are TRBV18 and TRBJ2-5; 8 bases fit TRBD1. After removal of 4 bases from V and 0 bases from J, the junction contained 4 bases not matched to a gene. The CDR3 has 15 amino acids. Germline CDR1 KGHSH, CDR2 LQKENI. CDR3 nucleotide sequence: TGTGCCAGCTCACTCGGACAGGGAGACCAAGAGACCCAGTACTTC. Translating it yields CASSLGQGDQETQYF.

For the CDR3, the DNA is TGTGCCACCAGTGTAGGGGCTACGCAGCATTTT. Its protein product is CATSVGATQHF. This sequence joins TRBV24-1 and TRBJ2-3; D is possibly TRBD1 (5 bases). The better agreement between TRBJ1-5 and the DNA end casts doubt on the J call. This CDR3 is built from 11 residues. Germline assignment: CDR1 KGHDR and CDR2 SFDVKD.

This clonotype showed up many times. The chain carries TRBV5-5 and TRBJ2-2; tentative D call: TRBD1 (5 bases). Trimming stripped 0 bases from V and 1 base from J, with 7 bases between. The CDR3 sequence is 15 residues long. Per the germline V gene, CDR1 is SGHKS and CDR2 is YYEKEE (reference sequence). The CDR3 is CASSLEGVNTGELFF. The CDR3 nucleotides read TGTGCCAGCAGCTTGGAAGGGGTGAACACCGGGGAGCTGTTTTTT.

This clonotype was observed a few times. CDR3 sequence (DNA): TGCGCCAGCAGCTTGAGACAGGACACCTATGGCTACACCTTC. Translated: CASSLRQDTYGYTF. This chain connects TRBV5-1 to TRBJ1-2, with a tentative D call TRBD1 (6 bases). The CDR3 length is 14 residues. Trimming stripped 1 base from V and 4 bases from J, with 11 bases between. CDR1 is SGHRS and CDR2 is YFSETQ in the germline V gene. The full variable domain, in which reference TRBV5-1 and TRBJ1-2 provide the parts outside the CDR3, is KAGVTQTPRYLIKTRGQQVTLSCSPISGHRSVSWYQQTPGQGLQFLFEYFSETQRNKGNFPGRFSGRQFSNSRSEMNVSTLELGDSALYLCASSLRQDTYGYTFGSGTRLTVV.

J is TRBJ2-5 and V is TRBV5-1; tentatively, D is TRBD2 (7 bases). This CDR3 region has 12 residues. Trimming cost V 7 bases and J 5 bases, with 12 bases left between them. Germline V gene data show CDR1 as SGHRS and CDR2 as YFSETQ. In DNA, the CDR3 is TGCGCCAGCCTAAGGGGGGGGGAGACCCAGTACTTC. Its protein is CASLRGGETQYF.

This clonotype was seen just once. The chain uses TRBV12-3 or TRBV12-4 and TRBJ1-2, with D unclear. V was cut by 5 bases and J by 0 bases, with 19 bases left in between. The CDR3 consists of 17 residues. CDR3 in DNA: TGTGCCAGCAGTCGTCGGGCTGCAACCCAAACTAACTATGGCTACACCTTC. Its protein product is CASSRRAATQTNYGYTF.

This clonotype was picked up many times. The chain couples TRBV5-1 to TRBJ2-3; no firm D call. The CDR3 sequence is 16 residues long. Looked up from germline, CDR1 is SGHRS and CDR2 is YFSETQ. Trimming removed 0 bases at V and 4 bases at J, with 15 bases between. The CDR3 bases are TGCGCCAGCAGCTTGGTTGGATTGGGGTCCGCAGATACGCAGTATTTT. This encodes CASSLVGLGSADTQYF.

The table lists this clonotype with a few counts. The rearrangement joins TRBV4-1 to TRBJ1-2; D possibly corresponds to TRBD1 (5 bases). V was clipped by 1 base and J by 2 bases, with 14 bases between them. CDR1 MGHRA and CDR2 YSYEKL come from the germline V gene. The CDR3 extends over 16 amino acids. In DNA form, the CDR3 reads TGCGCCAGCAGCCAAGTCCCCGTGGGGGAAAACTATGGCTACACCTTC. Amino acid sequence: CASSQVPVGENYGYTF.

This sequence joins TRBV19 and TRBJ2-7; D possibly uses TRBD1 or TRBD2 (6 bases each). V lost 5 bases, J lost 1 base, and 15 bases lay in between. The CDR3 is 15 amino acids. In germline, CDR1 is LNHDA, CDR2 SQIVND (reference sequence). The CDR3 bases are TGTGCCAGTAGTTACGTAGGGGGGAAATCCTACGAGCAGTACGTC. It is translated as CASSYVGGKSYEQYV.

CDR3 sequence reads: CSARTEGAVGELFF. The CDR3 nucleotides read TGCAGTGCTAGAACGGAAGGCGCGGTCGGGGAGCTGTTTTTT. The gene calls are TRBV20-1 and TRBJ2-2, with D unresolved. The V end lost 2 bases, the J end lost 7 bases, and 14 bases lay between the germline ends. The CDR3 is made up of 14 amino acids. Germline V lookup: CDR1 DFQATT, CDR2 SNEGSKA (reference sequence).

This chain uses TRBV10-1 with TRBJ2-1, with a possible D match to TRBD2 (6 bases). Germline CDR1 is WNHNN and CDR2 is SYGVQD (reference sequence). CDR3 length: 13 residues. V was cut by 5 bases and J by 5 bases, with 10 bases left in between. This chain's CDR3 is CASSYGGNNEQFF. CDR3 DNA: TGCGCCAGCAGTTATGGAGGGAACAATGAGCAGTTCTTC.

This clonotype has a handful of counts. The chain joins TRBV5-1 to TRBJ2-5; tentative D call: TRBD1 (7 bases). The CDR3 covers 16 residues. Trimming took off 4 bases at V and 2 bases at J, with 18 bases between the two ends. CDR1 is SGHRS, CDR2 YFSETQ, per germline. The CDR3 loop is CASSAGGGYAQETQYF. The CDR3 coding sequence is TGCGCCAGCAGCGCCGGAGGGGGCTACGCTCAAGAGACCCAGTACTTC. The full variable domain, in which reference TRBV5-1 and TRBJ2-5 provide the parts outside the CDR3, is KAGVTQTPRYLIKTRGQQVTLSCSPISGHRSVSWYQQTPGQGLQFLFEYFSETQRNKGNFPGRFSGRQFSNSRSEMNVSTLELGDSALYLCASSAGGGYAQETQYFGPGTRLLVL.

The table lists this clonotype with a few counts. This rearrangement joins TRBV3-1 to TRBJ2-2, with 10 bases identical to TRBD1. CDR1 LGHDT and CDR2 YNNKEL come from the germline V gene (reference sequence). V was clipped by 4 bases and J by 2 bases; unmatched bases: 10. This CDR3 region has 18 residues. This CDR3 reads CASSLVWDRGKNTGELFF. The CDR3 DNA sequence: TGTGCCAGCAGCCTCGTTTGGGACAGGGGAAAAAACACCGGGGAGCTGTTTTTT.

This chain joins TRBV7-2 and TRBJ2-5; TRBD2 aligns across 7 bases. V lost 3 bases and J lost 6; bases outside the gene matches: 4. This CDR3 contains 13 residues. Germline CDR1 SGHTA, CDR2 FQGNSA. The CDR3 spells CASSFRGEKTQYF. The CDR3 DNA reads as TGTGCCAGCAGCTTCCGGGGGGAGAAGACCCAGTACTTC. Filled out from reference TRBV7-2 and TRBJ2-5, the complete variable domain reads GAGVSQSPSNKVTEKGKDVELRCDPISGHTALYWYRQSLGQGLEFLIYFQGNSAPDKSGLPSDRFSAERTGGSVSTLTIQRTQQEDSAVYLCASSFRGEKTQYFGPGTRLLVL.